A single sample is the source of the 14 T cell receptor beta chains below, sequenced in a study of molecular identifiers for immune sequencing clone quantification. TCRdb called the PCR reads again in MiXCR, with one record for every CDR3 protein. Of approximately 550,000 distinct CDR3 sequences listed, roughly 25% are singletons. Sequencing was done on a sample of naive CD8+ T cells from blood, with Jurkat cell RNA spiked in. As for subset: FACS-sorted CD8+CD4-CCR7+CD45RA+ naive T cells. The receptors were gathered from a human donor in good health. Some libraries in this study had Jurkat cell RNA spiked in.

This clonotype was recorded at least ten times. The genes are TRBV24-1 and TRBJ2-2, with D perhaps TRBD1 (5 bases). Trimming took off 2 bases at V and 0 bases at J, with 12 bases between the two ends. This CDR3 spans 17 amino acids. CDR1 and CDR2 (germline): KGHDR, SFDVKD. Here the CDR3 reads CATSDSPPTANTGELFF. The CDR3, as DNA: TGTGCCACCAGTGATTCCCCACCGACAGCGAACACCGGGGAGCTGTTTTTT.

The sample holds many counts of this clonotype. This sequence joins TRBV7-9 and TRBJ2-2, with unresolved D. The CDR3 contains 16 residues. Trimming removed 1 base from V and 1 base from J, with 10 bases in between. In germline, CDR1 is SEHNR, CDR2 FQNEAQ (reference sequence). CDR3 residues: CASSLEISRNTGELFF. The CDR3 nucleotides are TGTGCCAGCAGCTTAGAGATTAGCAGGAACACCGGGGAGCTGTTTTTT.

About this clonotype: Mismatch with germline at one junction end may stem from a read error. This rearrangement joins TRBV12-3 or TRBV12-4 to TRBJ1-1, with no clear D. The CDR3 loop spans 13 amino acids. CDR3 amino acids: CAGSLGLNTEAFF. In DNA, the CDR3 is TGTGCCGGCAGTTTGGGGTTAAACACTGAAGCTTTCTTT.

The sample holds a few counts of this clonotype. Being one base from a much bigger clone, this may be a read error. This chain connects TRBV6-6 to TRBJ2-7; TRBD2 matches at 7 bases. The CDR3 has 12 amino acids. In germline, CDR1 is MNHNY, CDR2 SVGAGI (reference sequence). CDR3 sequence reads: CASSPRDYKQYF. In DNA form, the CDR3 reads TGTGCCAGCAGCCCCAGGGACTACAAGCAGTACTTC.

The table lists this clonotype with a few counts. The chain combines TRBV6-2 or TRBV6-3 with TRBJ2-3; perhaps TRBD2 as D (5 bases). Trimming stripped 2 bases from V and 5 bases from J, with 8 bases between. The length of the CDR3 is 13 residues. Germline V gene data show CDR1 as MNHEY and CDR2 as SVGEGT. CDR3 in amino acids: CASSYNGVDTQYF. In DNA, the CDR3 is TGTGCCAGCAGTTACAACGGGGTAGATACGCAGTATTTT.

This clonotype showed up just a few times. This chain links TRBV2 with TRBJ1-3, with D hard to call. Trimming pared 2 bases from V and 7 bases from J, leaving 9 bases between. The V gene's germline CDR1 is SNHLY and CDR2 FYNNEI. The CDR3 extends over 13 amino acids. The CDR3 region is CASSEPLRNTIYF. The CDR3 DNA sequence: TGTGCCAGCAGTGAACCCCTTCGGAACACCATATATTTT.

The DNA for the CDR3 is TGTGCCAGCAGCGCGGGACAGGGGGCTTCACCCCTCCACTTT. It encodes CASSAGQGASPLHF. The J gene is TRBJ1-6, the V gene TRBV9, with TRBD1 identical over 12 bases. Trimming at V came to 3 bases and at J to 9 bases, leaving 1 base not matched to a gene. The CDR3 has 14 amino acids. Germline V gene sequence: CDR1 SGDLS, CDR2 YYNGEE.

Concerning this clonotype itself: Here the CDR3 omits its conserved ending phenylalanine or tryptophan, so a read error is the likely source. J is TRBJ1-5 and V is TRBV19; D possibly corresponds to TRBD1 (5 bases). This CDR3 comprises 15 residues. CDR1 and CDR2 (germline): LNHDA, SQIVND (reference sequence). V was cut by 3 bases and J by 1 base, with 10 bases left in between. The CDR3 nucleotides are TGTGCCAGTAGTATTAGCGGGGGAAGCAATCAGCCCCAGCATCTT. It yields the protein CASSISGGSNQPQHL.

Only a few counts were recorded for this clonotype. The gene calls are TRBV19 and TRBJ2-6; D is unclear. Between the trimmed V and J ends, which lost 9 bases and 2 bases, there was a span of 20 bases. The CDR3 totals 17 residues. The V gene's germline CDR1 is LNHDA and CDR2 SQIVND (reference sequence). CDR3 DNA sequence: TGTGCCAGCGAAGGGATGTTGGAAAGGGCTGGGGCCAACGTCCTGACTTTC. It codes for CASEGMLERAGANVLTF.

The chain is built from TRBV7-9 and TRBJ2-5; TRBD1 matches 7 bases. The CDR3 spans 14 residues. The trim removed 8 bases at V and 3 bases at J, leaving 9 bases unmatched. Germline CDR1 and CDR2: SEHNR and FQNEAQ (reference sequence). CDR3 in amino acids: CASGQGEGEETQYF. CDR3 coding DNA: TGTGCCAGCGGCCAGGGGGAAGGGGAAGAGACCCAGTACTTC.

This clonotype was detected only once. A much larger clone lies a single base off, so this may be a read error. The chain recombines TRBV4-3 with TRBJ2-1, with a weak D call TRBD1 (5 bases). V dropped 4 bases and J dropped 0 bases, with 7 bases sitting between them. This CDR3 comprises 14 residues. CDR1 LGHNA and CDR2 YSLEER come from the germline V gene. The CDR3 sequence: CASSPDNSYNEQFF. As DNA, the CDR3 is TGCGCCAGCAGCCCGGACAACTCCTACAATGAGCAGTTCTTC.

At least ten counts were recorded for this clonotype. This chain connects TRBV7-2 to TRBJ1-2; no reliable D call. Trimming shortened V by 1 base and J by 5 bases, and 8 bases separated the two germline ends. This CDR3 has 13 residues. The germline CDR1 and CDR2 sequences are SGHTA and FQGNSA. The CDR3 nucleotides are TGTGCCAGCAGCTTAGGGAGGGCTTATGGCTACACCTTC. Residues: CASSLGRAYGYTF. The entire variable domain, with the rest obtained from reference TRBV7-2 and TRBJ1-2, is as follows: GAGVSQSPSNKVTEKGKDVELRCDPISGHTALYWYRQSLGQGLEFLIYFQGNSAPDKSGLPSDRFSAERTGGSVSTLTIQRTQQEDSAVYLCASSLGRAYGYTFGSGTRLTVV.

Turning to this clonotype: This could be a read error, since a much larger clone is one nucleotide away. The chain is built from TRBV6-2 or TRBV6-3 and TRBJ1-5; D remains ambiguous. Germline CDR1 and CDR2: MNHEY and SVGEGT. The length of the CDR3 is 15 residues. CDR3 residues: CASSYNAGSNQPRHF. Written as DNA, the CDR3 is TGTGCCAGCAGTTACAACGCGGGAAGCAATCAGCCCCGGCATTTT.

This clonotype has only a few counts. The rearrangement joins TRBV4-3 to TRBJ2-3; 9 bases are shared with TRBD2. The CDR3 consists of 19 residues. Germline assignment: CDR1 LGHNA and CDR2 YSLEER. V lost 0 bases and J lost 3; bases outside the gene matches: 13. CDR3 region: CASSQDAPRSGSLTDTQYF. CDR3 in DNA: TGCGCCAGCAGCCAAGACGCCCCTCGTAGCGGGAGTTTAACAGATACGCAGTATTTT.